This TCR beta chain comes out of a study of blood T cell repertoires in COVID-19. Germline values: CDR1 LGHDT, CDR2 YNNKEL (reference sequence). The ends lost 5 bases at V and 2 bases at J; junction bases unmatched: 4. This CDR3 has 14 amino acids. Measured with immunoSEQ multiplex PCR; TCRdb has only the in-frame clones, and not every one. This sample has around 160,000 clones, with 65% to 85% found just once. This clone was recorded once. The chain has TRBV3-1 (or the pseudogene TRBV3-2) and TRBJ2-5; 8 bases agree with TRBD1. The source of this sequence is a middle-aged man who had recovered from COVID-19. Sequenced sample: PBMCs or T cells enriched from blood (not recorded which). The CDR3 spells CASSNRGTQETQYF. CDR3 bases: TGTGCCAGCAGCAACAGGGGGACTCAAGAGACCCAGTACTTC.